The entry below describes one TCR beta chain. Profiling relied on immunoSEQ multiplex PCR, and the TCRdb table lists in-frame clones only, not all of them. The table includes around 250,000 clones, 86% detected once. The entry originates in a study of blood T cell repertoires in COVID-19. Specimen: peripheral blood. The receptor's source is a young man who had recovered from COVID-19.

The CDR3 DNA follows: TGCGCCAGCAGCTTGTGGAGTATGGGGGGGAATGAGCAGTTCTTC. Protein sequence: CASSLWSMGGNEQFF. This chain joins TRBV5-1 and TRBJ2-1; 7 nucleotides match TRBD2. The V segment lost 1 base and the J segment 7 bases; nucleotides outside the gene matches: 8. CDR1 is SGHRS, CDR2 YFSETQ, per germline. CDR3 size: 15 residues.